One sample yielded the 5 T cell receptor beta chains listed below, sequenced in a study of response to subunit inactivated influenza vaccine. TCRdb reprocessed the RT-PCR reads with MiXCR, giving one entry per CDR3 protein. Altogether about 520,000 distinct CDR3 sequences are present, around 9.9% being singletons, with the ten largest covering less than 15%. Sequenced here: PBMCs from blood, sampled 35 to 45 days after vaccination. The receptor set was obtained from a man in his forties or fifties who received an inactivated influenza vaccine.

This clonotype showed up many times. This sequence joins TRBV20-1 and TRBJ1-5, with D tentatively TRBD1 (5 bases). The CDR3 is made up of 15 amino acids. Trimming stripped 3 bases from V and 1 base from J, with 13 bases between. Germline CDR1 reads DFQATT; CDR2 reads SNEGSKA (reference sequence). DNA of the CDR3: TGCAGTGCTAGCCATACAGGTCTAAGCAATCAGCCCCAGCATTTT. Its protein product is CSASHTGLSNQPQHF.

The chain combines TRBV12-3 or TRBV12-4 with TRBJ1-5; 8 bases line up with TRBD1. This CDR3 has 15 residues. The trim removed 4 bases at V and 2 bases at J, leaving 4 bases unmatched. CDR3 DNA sequence: TGTGCCAGCAGTTATCAGGGGGCTGGCAATCAGCCCCAGCATTTT. Protein sequence: CASSYQGAGNQPQHF.

The gene calls are TRBV6-2 or TRBV6-3 and TRBJ2-2, with 8 bases aligning to TRBD2. Trimming removed 7 bases from V and 3 bases from J; junction bases left unmatched: 13. Germline V gives CDR1 MNHEY, CDR2 SVGEGT. This CDR3 spans 17 amino acids. For the CDR3, the DNA is TGTGCCAGCACCCCGGGGGAGCGGGAGTGGTACACCGGGGAGCTGTTTTTT. It specifies CASTPGEREWYTGELFF.

This clonotype was seen at least ten times. V is TRBV6-5 and J is TRBJ2-7; D is possibly TRBD1 (5 bases). Trimming took 6 bases from V and 2 from J, leaving 8 bases between them. CDR3 length equals 12 residues. Germline V gene sequence: CDR1 MNHEY, CDR2 SVGAGI. The DNA for the CDR3 is TGTGCCAGCAGACGACAGCCCTACGAGCAGTACTTC. It translates to CASRRQPYEQYF.

The rearrangement links TRBV20-1 to TRBJ2-4, with a weak D call TRBD1 (5 bases). V lost 4 bases and J 5 bases, leaving 15 bases between the germline ends. This CDR3 has 14 residues. CDR1 is DFQATT, CDR2 SNEGSKA, per germline (reference sequence). The CDR3 nucleotides are TGCAGTGCTACAGCGACAGCTCCACAAAACATTCAGTACTTC. Translation: CSATATAPQNIQYF.